Each of the 30 T cell receptor beta chains below was sequenced from the same sample in a study of sequential checkpoint blockade in melanoma (dated by TCRdb to 2018 to 2020). This specimen's treatment or condition label, interpreted: randomized to nivolumab then ipilimumab (arm A) or the reverse (arm B). The library was prepared using the immunoSEQ multiplex PCR assay. TCRdb holds this immuneACCESS table with in-frame rearrangements only. Some clones are missing; in checked studies, unresolved V genes explain under half, and the rest has no known cause. This sample holds about 5,300 clones; about 59% were observed only once. The ten largest clones capture about two fifths of the sample. The material sequenced was CD8+ T cells sorted from blood (inferred from file names), taken from a patient given nivolumab and ipilimumab in sequence. The source of these receptors is a human donor with melanoma.

This clone was counted a few times. The chain couples TRBV21-1 to TRBJ1-5; TRBD1, the table's D call, was not compared with the DNA. TRBV21-1 is classified as a pseudogene. The CDR3 runs 17 residues. This CDR3 is CASSKAVDRGRGQPQHF. As DNA, the CDR3 is TGTGCCAGCAGCAAAGCCGTAGACAGGGGGCGCGGTCAGCCCCAGCATTTT.

The rearrangement uses TRBV5-6 and TRBJ2-3, with D possibly TRBD1 on 5 matching bases. The CDR3 runs to 12 residues. Germline V gene data show CDR1 as SGHDT and CDR2 as YYEEEE. The V end lost 4 bases, the J end lost 4 bases, and 7 bases lay between the germline ends. The CDR3 nucleotides are TGTGCCAGCAGCCCAGGGTCAGATACGCAGTATTTT. Translated, it gives CASSPGSDTQYF.

The chain is built from TRBV10-2 and TRBJ1-5; 11 bases are shared with TRBD1. CDR1 WSHSY and CDR2 SAAADI come from the germline V gene. The CDR3 runs to 18 residues. V trimming: 6 bases; J trimming: 0 bases; junction bases outside the gene matches: 10. DNA for the CDR3: TGCGCCAGCAGACCGTCCGGGACAGGGGGAATTAGCAATCAGCCCCAGCATTTT. Amino acid sequence: CASRPSGTGGISNQPQHF.

The chain combines TRBV13 with TRBJ1-5; 8 bases align to TRBD1. This CDR3 region has 13 residues. CDR1 and CDR2 (germline): PRHDT, FYEKMQ (reference sequence). J was trimmed by 3 bases and V by 8 bases; bases with no gene match: 3. The CDR3 nucleotides are TGTGCCAGCTCGACAGGGGACAATCAGCCCCAGCATTTT. It specifies CASSTGDNQPQHF.

The V gene is TRBV19, the J gene TRBJ2-3; TRBD2 matches 7 bases. In germline, CDR1 is LNHDA, CDR2 SQIVND (reference sequence). The CDR3 is 14 amino acids. The J segment lost 0 bases and the V segment lost 7 bases, leaving 4 bases of the junction unmatched. The CDR3 region is CASNDGGSTDTQYF. The CDR3 bases are TGTGCCAGTAACGACGGGGGGAGCACAGATACGCAGTATTTT.

Concerning this clone itself: A junction end diverges from the germline sequence, so it may reflect a read error. V is TRBV5-4 and J is TRBJ2-7; TRBD2 matches at 9 bases. The CDR3 has 15 amino acids. Germline V lookup: CDR1 SGHNT, CDR2 YYREEE (reference sequence). CDR3 bases: TGCGCCAGCAGCCAAGACGGGCTAGCGGGGAACGAGCAGTACTTC. This gives the protein CASSQDGLAGNEQYF.

This clone was recorded only once. CDR3 protein: CASSPGLGYEQYF. Here the CDR3 DNA reads TGTGCCAGCAGCCCAGGACTAGGTTACGAGCAGTACTTC. The J gene is TRBJ2-7, the V gene TRBV4-2, with 7 bases that match TRBD2. Germline V gene sequence: CDR1 LGHNA, CDR2 YNFKEQ. V shed 4 bases and J 4 bases; nucleotides not matched to a gene: 4. The CDR3 is 13 residues long.

J is TRBJ1-5 and V is TRBV7-9; 7 bases match TRBD1. Germline-derived CDR1 and CDR2 are SEHNR and FQNEAQ (reference sequence). V gave up 5 bases and J gave up 7 bases; unmatched junction bases: 5. The CDR3 totals 13 residues. DNA of the CDR3: TGTGCCAGCAGCGCACCAGGGGGACAGCCCCAGCATTTT. This codes for CASSAPGGQPQHF.

V gene TRBV5-4 combines with J gene TRBJ2-7; D is possibly TRBD2 (6 bases). The germline V gene encodes CDR1 SGHNT and CDR2 YYREEE (reference sequence). Trimming stripped 2 bases from V and 2 bases from J, with 14 bases between. This CDR3 has 15 residues. The CDR3 spells CASSFLGGLPYEQYF. CDR3 nucleotides: TGTGCCAGCAGCTTCCTGGGAGGTTTACCCTACGAGCAGTACTTC.

This clone was detected a few times. This CDR3 reads CASSQETGRGAEAFF. The CDR3 DNA reads as TGCGCCAGCAGCCAGGAAACAGGCCGCGGAGCCGAAGCTTTCTTT. The V call is TRBV4-3, the J call TRBJ1-1; TRBD1 might be the D (5 bases). Trimming stripped 3 bases from V and 8 bases from J, with 19 bases between. The CDR3 totals 15 residues. Germline V lookup: CDR1 LGHNA, CDR2 YSLEER.

This clone was counted only a few times. This rearrangement joins TRBV7-9 to TRBJ1-5; D is perhaps TRBD1 (5 bases). Germline V gene data show CDR1 as SEHNR and CDR2 as FQNEAQ (reference sequence). V was clipped by 4 bases and J by 5 bases, with 15 bases between them. CDR3 size: 15 residues. Written as DNA, the CDR3 is TGTGCCAGCAGCTCGACTGGGGGGAGGGATCAGCCCCAGCATTTT. The encoded protein is CASSSTGGRDQPQHF.

The chain carries TRBV7-9 and TRBJ1-1, with 7 bases fitting TRBD1. V was pared by 5 bases and J by 1 base, with 13 bases of the junction left unmatched. The length of the CDR3 is 17 residues. Germline V gene sequence: CDR1 SEHNR, CDR2 FQNEAQ (reference sequence). The chain's CDR3 is CASSDVLGDRPNTEAFF. In nucleotides, the CDR3 is TGTGCCAGCAGCGATGTCCTTGGGGACAGACCGAACACTGAAGCTTTCTTT.

The chain recombines TRBV6-5 with TRBJ2-7; 8 bases are a match to TRBD1. Germline CDR1 and CDR2: MNHEY and SVGAGI. This CDR3 is built from 14 residues. V lost 5 bases to trimming and J lost 3 bases; unmatched junction nucleotides: 6. CDR3 nucleotides: TGTGCCAGCAGTGACGGACAGGGAGGCTACGAGCAGTACTTC. Translating it yields CASSDGQGGYEQYF.

V and J are TRBV7-8 and TRBJ2-5; unclear D gene. Judging by the DNA end, TRBJ2-7 fits better; the J call may be wrong. The CDR3 extends over 12 amino acids. Germline V gene data show CDR1 as SGHVS and CDR2 as FQNEAQ. DNA of the CDR3: TGTGCCAGCAGCTTAGAGTCCTACGAGCAGTACTTC. It yields the protein CASSLESYEQYF.

The chain has TRBV7-2 and TRBJ2-7, with TRBD1 matching over 8 bases. The CDR3 contains 14 residues. Germline-derived CDR1 and CDR2 are SGHTA and FQGNSA. The trim removed 1 base at V and 4 bases at J, leaving 3 bases unmatched. The CDR3 region is CASSLVGQVYEQYF. In DNA form, the CDR3 reads TGTGCCAGCAGCTTAGTGGGACAGGTTTACGAGCAGTACTTC. Complete variable domain (other parts from reference TRBV7-2 and TRBJ2-7): GAGVSQSPSNKVTEKGKDVELRCDPISGHTALYWYRQSLGQGLEFLIYFQGNSAPDKSGLPSDRFSAERTGGSVSTLTIQRTQQEDSAVYLCASSLVGQVYEQYFGPGTRLTVT.

The genes are TRBV10-1 and TRBJ2-7; D might be TRBD1 (6 bases). The CDR3 contains 11 residues. The V gene's germline CDR1 is WNHNN and CDR2 SYGVQD (reference sequence). V was pared by 6 bases and J by 9 bases, with 12 bases between. The CDR3 DNA reads TGCGCCAGCAGCGTTGGGACATTGCAGTACTTC. Amino acids: CASSVGTLQYF.

The gene calls are TRBV11-2 and TRBJ2-7, with 7 bases matching TRBD2. After removal of 1 base from V and 3 bases from J, the junction contained 3 bases not matched to a gene. Germline assignment: CDR1 SGHAT and CDR2 FQNNGV. The CDR3 consists of 14 residues. The CDR3 reads CASSLAGGSYEQYF. The CDR3 DNA is TGTGCCAGCAGCTTAGCGGGGGGAAGCTACGAGCAGTACTTC.

V gene TRBV15 combines with J gene TRBJ1-5; 7 bases are a match to TRBD1. The CDR3 spans 14 residues. The germline gives CDR1 LNHNV, CDR2 YYDKDF (reference sequence). The ends lost 5 bases at V and 4 bases at J; junction bases unmatched: 5. CDR3 protein: CATSVGTENQPQHF. CDR3 DNA sequence: TGTGCCACCAGCGTTGGGACAGAGAATCAGCCCCAGCATTTT.

The J gene is TRBJ2-5, the V gene TRBV29-1, with 9 bases matching TRBD2. The end of the DNA fits TRBJ2-7 better, so the J call may be wrong. CDR3 size: 16 residues. Germline assignment: CDR1 SQVTM and CDR2 ANQGSEA. As DNA, the CDR3 is TGCAGCGTTGAGAACGGCGGGGGGGCCGGTATTTACGAGCAGTACTTC. Translated: CSVENGGGAGIYEQYF.

The chain couples TRBV30 to TRBJ1-1; TRBD1 matches 8 bases. V was clipped by 1 base and J by 5 bases; unmatched bases: 6. There are 14 residues in the CDR3. Per germline, CDR1 GTSNPN and CDR2 SVGIG (reference sequence). The chain's CDR3 is CAWSETGEWTEAFF. CDR3 in DNA: TGTGCCTGGAGTGAGACAGGGGAATGGACTGAAGCTTTCTTT.

The genes are TRBV6-5 and TRBJ2-5; 9 positions agree with TRBD2. The V gene end was trimmed by 8 bases and the J gene end by 3 bases; junction bases not matched to a gene: 10. There are 15 residues in the CDR3. Germline assignment: CDR1 MNHEY and CDR2 SVGAGI. The CDR3, as DNA: TGTGCCAGCTTTAAATTGGCGGGGGGGAAAGAGACCCAGTACTTC. Its translation: CASFKLAGGKETQYF.

The genes are TRBV7-2 and TRBJ1-3, with D unclear. This CDR3 is built from 15 residues. The germline V gene encodes CDR1 SGHTA and CDR2 FQGNSA. The ends were cut back, 1 base at V and 4 bases at J, with 11 bases in the middle. CDR3 loop: CASSLGPETGNTIYF. CDR3 in DNA: TGTGCCAGCAGCTTAGGGCCAGAAACCGGAAACACCATATATTTT.

This rearrangement joins TRBV6-6 to TRBJ1-2; TRBD1 matches at 9 bases. The CDR3 contains 15 residues. CDR1 MNHNY and CDR2 SVGAGI come from the germline V gene (reference sequence). With V trimmed by 10 bases and J by 4 bases, 13 bases remained unmatched. CDR3 in amino acids: CATIQGAGYSYGYTF. The DNA of the CDR3 is TGTGCCACGATACAGGGGGCAGGGTATAGCTATGGCTACACCTTC.

This clone occurred a few times. This sequence joins TRBV9 and TRBJ2-7; 10 nucleotides match TRBD2. The CDR3 is 14 amino acids. From germline, CDR1 is SGDLS and CDR2 YYNGEE. Trimming took 4 bases from V and 3 from J; bases not matched to a gene: 4. The CDR3 DNA reads as TGTGCCAGCAGCAGTACTAGCGGGGACTACGAGCAGTACTTC. Its translation is CASSSTSGDYEQYF.

This clone was seen only a few times. This chain joins TRBV5-6 and TRBJ2-7; TRBD1 aligns across 7 bases. The J segment lost 6 bases and the V segment lost 3 bases, leaving 3 bases of the junction unmatched. The germline CDR1 and CDR2 sequences are SGHDT and YYEEEE. The CDR3 length is 12 residues. CDR3 in amino acids: CASSYDRVEQYF. The CDR3 DNA reads TGTGCCAGCAGCTATGACAGGGTCGAGCAGTACTTC.

This chain uses TRBV13 with TRBJ2-7; D gene unclear. Germline-derived CDR1 and CDR2 are PRHDT and FYEKMQ (reference sequence). CDR3 length: 13 residues. The ends were cut back, 0 bases at V and 2 bases at J, with 5 bases in the middle. This chain's CDR3 is CASSLGRTYEQYF. The CDR3 coding sequence is TGTGCCAGCAGCTTAGGCAGGACCTACGAGCAGTACTTC.

The V call is TRBV4-1, the J call TRBJ2-7; 9 positions agree with TRBD1. Losses at the gene ends were 0 bases for V and 4 bases for J; bases not matched to a gene: 4. CDR1 and CDR2 (germline): MGHRA, YSYEKL. The CDR3 runs 15 residues. This CDR3 reads CASSQETGGLYEQYF. CDR3 DNA: TGCGCCAGCAGCCAAGAAACAGGGGGCTTATACGAGCAGTACTTC.

The chain is built from TRBV9 and TRBJ2-7; no clear D gene. The CDR3 totals 13 residues. V shed 0 bases and J shed 6 bases, with 10 bases lying between them. In germline, CDR1 is SGDLS, CDR2 YYNGEE. This chain's CDR3 is CASSVGGYGEQYF. In DNA form, the CDR3 reads TGTGCCAGCAGCGTAGGAGGATATGGCGAGCAGTACTTC.

This chain links TRBV7-2 with TRBJ2-5; D may be TRBD2 (6 bases). CDR3 size: 17 residues. The germline gives CDR1 SGHTA, CDR2 FQGNSA. V dropped 1 base and J dropped 1 base, with 16 bases sitting between them. The CDR3 DNA reads as TGTGCCAGCAGCTTAGTAATCAGTGGCGGGGTCCAAGAGACCCAGTACTTC. Its protein product is CASSLVISGGVQETQYF.

The chain has TRBV5-1 and TRBJ2-2; TRBD2 agrees at 10 bases. The CDR3 covers 17 residues. V lost 0 bases and J lost 5; bases outside the gene matches: 7. The germline CDR1 and CDR2 sequences are SGHRS and YFSETQ. This CDR3 is CASSLGPSGGVTGELFF. In DNA form, the CDR3 reads TGCGCCAGCAGCTTGGGACCCAGCGGGGGGGTGACCGGGGAGCTGTTTTTT.